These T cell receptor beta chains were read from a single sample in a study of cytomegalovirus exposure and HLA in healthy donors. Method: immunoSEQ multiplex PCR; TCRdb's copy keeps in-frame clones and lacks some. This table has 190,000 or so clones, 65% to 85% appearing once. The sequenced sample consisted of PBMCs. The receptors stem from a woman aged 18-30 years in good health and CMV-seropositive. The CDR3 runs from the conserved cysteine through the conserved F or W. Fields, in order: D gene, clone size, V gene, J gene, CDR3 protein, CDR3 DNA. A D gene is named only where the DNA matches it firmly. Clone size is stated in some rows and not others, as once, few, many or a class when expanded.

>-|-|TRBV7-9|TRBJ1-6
CASSHGDRNSPLHF
TGTGCCAGCAGCCACGGGGATCGTAATTCACCCCTCCACTTT
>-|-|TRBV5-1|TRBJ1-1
CASSLDLADTEAFF
TGCGCCAGCAGCTTGGATTTAGCTGACACTGAAGCTTTCTTT
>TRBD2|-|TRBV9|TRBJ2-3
CASSVSGGGSTDTQYF
TGTGCCAGCAGCGTAAGTGGCGGGGGGAGCACAGATACGCAGTATTTT
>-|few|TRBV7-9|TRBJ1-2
CASSISTGPRAYTF
TGTGCCAGCAGCATAAGCACAGGGCCCAGGGCCTACACCTTC
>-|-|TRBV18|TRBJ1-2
CASSPGTNYGYTF
TGTGCCAGCTCTCCCGGGACTAACTATGGCTACACCTTC
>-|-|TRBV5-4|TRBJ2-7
CASSSTRLSSYEQYF
TGTGCCAGCAGCTCAACCAGATTAAGCTCCTACGAGCAGTACTTC
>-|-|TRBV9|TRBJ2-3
CASSVGGSGTDTQYF
TGTGCCAGCAGCGTCGGAGGTAGCGGCACAGATACGCAGTATTTT
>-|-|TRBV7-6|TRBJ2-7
CASSGYRDGYEQYF
TGTGCCAGCAGCGGATACAGGGATGGCTACGAGCAGTACTTC
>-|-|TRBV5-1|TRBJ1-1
CASSLVLGVGLNTEAFF
TGCGCCAGCAGCTTGGTGTTAGGGGTTGGGTTGAACACTGAAGCTTTCTTT
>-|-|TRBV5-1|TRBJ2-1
CASSFQGYNEQFF
TGCGCCAGCAGCTTCCAGGGTTACAATGAGCAGTTCTTC
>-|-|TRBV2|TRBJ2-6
CASSVQWFGANVLTF
TGTGCCAGCAGCGTACAGTGGTTTGGGGCCAACGTCCTGACTTTC
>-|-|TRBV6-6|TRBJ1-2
CASTPGGRVGGYTF
TGTGCCAGTACCCCGGGGGGCAGAGTGGGTGGCTACACCTTC
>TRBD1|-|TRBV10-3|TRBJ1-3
CAISEVGGQFLSGNTIYF
TGTGCCATCAGTGAAGTTGGGGGACAGTTCCTCTCTGGAAACACCATATATTTT
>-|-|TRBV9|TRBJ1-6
CASSVAGFNSPLHF
TGTGCCAGCAGCGTAGCAGGTTTCAATTCACCCCTCCACTTT
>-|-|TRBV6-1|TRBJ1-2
CASSHLIQGSGGYTF
TGTGCCAGCAGCCATTTGATTCAGGGTTCCGGTGGCTACACCTTC
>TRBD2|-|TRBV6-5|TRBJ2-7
CAAKAGGSGEQYF
TGTGCCGCGAAAGCGGGAGGCTCGGGGGAGCAGTACTTC
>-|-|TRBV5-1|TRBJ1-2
CASSLAVRYSPGYTF
TGCGCCAGCAGCTTGGCAGTCAGGTATTCTCCTGGCTACACCTTC
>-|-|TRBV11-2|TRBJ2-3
CASNPGVTDTQYF
TGTGCCAGCAACCCGGGGGTCACAGATACGCAGTATTTT
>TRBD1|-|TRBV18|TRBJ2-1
CASSPPNRGAYNEQFF
TGTGCCAGCTCACCACCTAACAGGGGAGCCTACAATGAGCAGTTCTTC
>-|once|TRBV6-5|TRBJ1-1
CASSTEVEAFF
TGTGCCAGCAGTACGGAGGTTGAAGCTTTCTTT
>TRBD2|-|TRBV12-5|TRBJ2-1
CASGLWLAGYNEQFF
TGTGCTAGTGGTTTGTGGCTAGCGGGGTACAATGAGCAGTTCTTC
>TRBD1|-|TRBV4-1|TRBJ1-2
CASSQSVQGVVDYGYTF
TGCGCCAGCAGCCAAAGTGTTCAGGGGGTTGTAGACTATGGCTACACCTTC
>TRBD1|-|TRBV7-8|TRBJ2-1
CASSFPVGQGANEQFF
TGTGCCAGCAGCTTCCCCGTCGGACAGGGGGCAAATGAGCAGTTCTTC
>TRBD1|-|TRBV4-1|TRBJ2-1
CASSQQPLTGGGYEQFF
TGCGCCAGCAGCCAACAACCCCTGACAGGGGGCGGATATGAGCAGTTCTTC
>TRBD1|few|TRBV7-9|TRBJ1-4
CASSFGTGFEKLFF
TGTGCCAGCAGCTTCGGGACAGGGTTTGAAAAACTGTTTTTT
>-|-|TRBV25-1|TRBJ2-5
CASSGEGGFETQYF
TGTGCCAGCAGTGGAGAGGGAGGATTCGAGACCCAGTACTTC
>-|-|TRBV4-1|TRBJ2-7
CASSQDVGDMSEQYF
TGCGCCAGCAGCCAAGATGTTGGGGACATGAGCGAGCAGTACTTC
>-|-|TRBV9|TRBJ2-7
CASSEGVTYEQYF
TGTGCCAGCAGCGAGGGGGTAACCTACGAGCAGTACTTC
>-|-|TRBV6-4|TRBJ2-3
CASSPRGADTQYF
TGTGCCAGCAGTCCCCGGGGGGCGGATACGCAGTATTTT
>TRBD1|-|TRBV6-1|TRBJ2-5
CASSLRTGNQETQYF
TGTGCCAGCAGTCTCCGGACAGGGAACCAAGAGACCCAGTACTTC
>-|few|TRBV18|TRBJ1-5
CASSDRNSNQPQHF
TGTGCCAGCTCCGACAGAAATAGCAATCAGCCCCAGCATTTT
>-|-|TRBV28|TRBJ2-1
CASIPRTVYNEQFF
TGTGCCAGCATCCCACGGACTGTGTACAATGAGCAGTTCTTC
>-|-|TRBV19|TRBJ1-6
CASNLPGQSNSPLHF
TGTGCCAGTAATCTCCCGGGACAAAGTAATTCACCCCTCCACTTT
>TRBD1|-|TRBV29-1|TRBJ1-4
CSVRQGDEKLFF
TGCAGCGTTCGGCAGGGGGATGAAAAACTGTTTTTT
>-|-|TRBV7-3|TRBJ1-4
CASRLTRGRGREKLFF
TGTGCCAGCAGACTAACCCGTGGCAGGGGAAGAGAAAAACTGTTTTTT
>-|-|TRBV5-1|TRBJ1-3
CASSLEHSGNTIYF
TGCGCCAGCAGCTTGGAGCACTCTGGAAACACCATATATTTT
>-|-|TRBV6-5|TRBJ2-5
CASVRGRGETQYF
TGTGCCAGCGTGCGGGGGCGGGGAGAGACCCAGTACTTC
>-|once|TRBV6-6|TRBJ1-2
CASSLDQRAYGYTF
TGTGCCAGCAGTTTGGACCAGCGGGCCTATGGCTACACCTTC
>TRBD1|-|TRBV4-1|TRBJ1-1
CASSLLGTGLGTEAFF
TGCGCCAGCAGCCTGCTAGGGACAGGTCTAGGGACTGAAGCTTTCTTT
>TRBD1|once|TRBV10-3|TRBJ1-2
CAIDRGPARTF
TGTGCCATCGACAGGGGGCCGGCGCGCACCTTC
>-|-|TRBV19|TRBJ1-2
CASHAAREVYGYTF
TGTGCCAGTCATGCAGCCAGAGAGGTCTATGGCTACACCTTC
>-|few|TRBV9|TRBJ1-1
CASSADQTGNTEAFF
TGTGCCAGCAGCGCCGATCAGACAGGGAACACTGAAGCTTTCTTT
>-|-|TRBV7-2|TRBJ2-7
CASSFGTWKEQYF
TGTGCCAGCAGCTTCGGGACATGGAAGGAGCAATACTTC
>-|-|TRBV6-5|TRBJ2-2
CASSYRGNTGELFF
TGTGCCAGCAGTTACAGGGGAAACACCGGGGAGCTGTTTTTT
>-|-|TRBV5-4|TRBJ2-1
CASSARESLAEQFF
TGTGCCAGCAGCGCCCGGGAGAGCCTGGCCGAGCAGTTCTTC